This T cell receptor (beta chain) was recorded in a study of graft-versus-host responses after intestinal transplantation. Study in general: Tacrolimus plus steroids were given to all recipients for about 3 years, preceded by anti-thymocyte globulin induction. Study-level findings and limits: Early declines in HvG clones that occurred post-transplant were associated with peak circulating GvH clone levels. GvH clones were identified in recipient marrow, with some first appearing in ileum or blood. Graft-donor T cell macrochimerism coincided with high graft-versus-host to host-versus-graft clonal ratios in allografts.

Sequenced by immunoSEQ multiplex PCR; TCRdb stores in-frame clones only, minus some. The sample has roughly 93,000 clones, 85% to 95% seen once. A note on this clone: Its antigen is unknown.

J was trimmed by 0 bases and V by 7 bases; bases with no gene match: 9. The CDR3 covers 14 residues. CDR1 SQVTM and CDR2 ANQGSEA come from the germline V gene. The receptor was derived from a human donor who was the organ donor for an intestinal transplant. The rearrangement links TRBV29-1 to TRBJ2-7, with 7 bases fitting TRBD1. Material: unstimulated CD8+ T cells sorted from spleen or lymph node cells, obtained before transplant. The DNA for the CDR3 is TGCAGCGCTCAAACAGGGGATACCTCCTACGAGCAGTACTTC. It specifies CSAQTGDTSYEQYF.